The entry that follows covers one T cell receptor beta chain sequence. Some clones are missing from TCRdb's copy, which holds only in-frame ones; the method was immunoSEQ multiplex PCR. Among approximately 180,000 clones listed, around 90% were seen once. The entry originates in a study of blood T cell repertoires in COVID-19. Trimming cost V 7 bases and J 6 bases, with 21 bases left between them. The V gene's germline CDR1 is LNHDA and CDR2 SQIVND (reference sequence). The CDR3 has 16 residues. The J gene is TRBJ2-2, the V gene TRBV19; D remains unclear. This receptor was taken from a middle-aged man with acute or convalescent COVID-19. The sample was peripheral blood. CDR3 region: CASTPLSSGPPGELFF. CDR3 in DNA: TGTGCCAGTACCCCCTTAAGCTCGGGTCCCCCCGGGGAGCTGTTTTTT.